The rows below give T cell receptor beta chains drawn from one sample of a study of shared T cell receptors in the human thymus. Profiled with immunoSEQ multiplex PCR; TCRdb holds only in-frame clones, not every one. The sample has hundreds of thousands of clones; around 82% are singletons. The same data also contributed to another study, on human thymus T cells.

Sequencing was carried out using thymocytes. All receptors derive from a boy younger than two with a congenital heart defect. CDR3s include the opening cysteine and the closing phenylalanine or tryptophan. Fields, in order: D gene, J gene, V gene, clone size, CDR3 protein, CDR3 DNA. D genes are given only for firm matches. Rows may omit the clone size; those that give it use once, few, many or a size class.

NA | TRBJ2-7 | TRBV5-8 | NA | CASSLFAGSSYEQYF | TGTGCCAGCAGCCTTTTCGCGGGTAGCTCCTACGAGCAGTACTTC
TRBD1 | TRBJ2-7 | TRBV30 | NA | CAWDSPGQGYEQYF | TGTGCCTGGGATTCACCGGGACAGGGCTACGAGCAGTACTTC
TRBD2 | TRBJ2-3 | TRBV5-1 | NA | CASSLATGLAGGGVRTDTQYF | TGCGCCAGCAGCTTGGCTACGGGACTAGCGGGAGGCGGGGTCAGAACAGATACGCAGTATTTT
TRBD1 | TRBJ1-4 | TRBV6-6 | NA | CASSQTGGASNEKLFF | TGTGCCAGCAGTCAGACAGGGGGCGCGAGTAATGAAAAACTGTTTTTT
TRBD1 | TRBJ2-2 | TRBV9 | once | CASSEGTGDTGELFF | TGTGCCAGCAGCGAGGGGACAGGGGACACCGGGGAGCTGTTTTTT
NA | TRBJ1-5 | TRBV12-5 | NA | CASGLDIGTPHLWNQPQHF | TGTGCTAGTGGTTTGGACATCGGGACACCCCATCTGTGGAATCAGCCCCAGCATTTT
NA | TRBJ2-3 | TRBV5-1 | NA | CASSPRARAPTDTQYF | TGCGCCAGCAGCCCGAGGGCCCGGGCCCCCACAGATACGCAGTATTTT
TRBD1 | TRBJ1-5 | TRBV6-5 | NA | CASGRQGWQPQHF | TGTGCCAGCGGTCGACAGGGATGGCAGCCCCAGCATTTT
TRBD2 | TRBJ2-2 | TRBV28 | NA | CASVRSGSGELFF | TGTGCCAGCGTACGTAGCGGGAGCGGGGAGCTGTTTTTT
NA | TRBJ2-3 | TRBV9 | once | CASSPGRGGYTDTQYF | TGTGCCAGCAGCCCCGGTCGAGGAGGATACACAGATACGCAGTATTTT
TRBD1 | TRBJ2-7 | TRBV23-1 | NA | CAPPKDRVYEQYF | TGCGCCCCTCCTAAAGACAGGGTCTACGAGCAGTACTTC
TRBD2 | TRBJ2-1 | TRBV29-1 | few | CSELRWASGNEQFF | TGCAGCGAATTAAGGTGGGCTAGCGGCAATGAGCAGTTCTTC
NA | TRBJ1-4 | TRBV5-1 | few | CASSRTVNEKLFF | TGCGCCAGCAGCCGGACAGTTAATGAAAAACTGTTTTTT
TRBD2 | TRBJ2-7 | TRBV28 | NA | CASSLWGGSYEQYF | TGTGCCAGCAGTTTGTGGGGGGGTTCTTACGAGCAGTACTTC
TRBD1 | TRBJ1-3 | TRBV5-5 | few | CASRPGQEQNTIYF | TGTGCCAGCAGACCCGGACAGGAGCAAAACACCATATATTTT
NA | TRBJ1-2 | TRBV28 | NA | CASSLNGFYGYTF | TGTGCCAGCAGTTTAAACGGGTTCTATGGCTACACCTTC
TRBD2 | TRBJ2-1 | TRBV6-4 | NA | CASSSSGSPYNEQFF | TGTGCCAGCAGTTCTAGCGGGAGCCCCTACAATGAGCAGTTCTTC
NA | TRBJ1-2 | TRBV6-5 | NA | CASSYDRICGYTF | TGTGCCAGCAGTTACGACAGGATTTGTGGCTACACCTTC
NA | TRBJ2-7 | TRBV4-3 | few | CASSPDEGQLYEQYF | TGCGCCAGCAGCCCAGACGAAGGACAGCTCTACGAGCAGTACTTC
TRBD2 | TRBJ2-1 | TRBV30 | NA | CAWSVISGSGRYTYNEQFF | TGTGCCTGGAGTGTGATATCGGGTAGCGGGAGGTATACCTACAATGAGCAGTTCTTC
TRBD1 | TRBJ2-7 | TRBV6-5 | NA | CASSRLRDRADEQYF | TGTGCCAGCAGTCGACTACGGGACAGGGCCGACGAGCAGTACTTC
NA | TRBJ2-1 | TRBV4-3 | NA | CASSQDLTSSYNEQFF | TGCGCCAGCAGCCAAGACTTGACTAGTAGCTACAATGAGCAGTTCTTC
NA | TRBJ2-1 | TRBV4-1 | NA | CASSQGRAGDEQFF | TGCGCCAGCAGCCAAGGGCGGGCAGGAGATGAGCAGTTCTTC
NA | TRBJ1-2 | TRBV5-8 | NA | CASSLRTEPRPHGYTF | TGTGCCAGCAGCTTACGGACAGAGCCTCGTCCCCATGGCTACACCTTC
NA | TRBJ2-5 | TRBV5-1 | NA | CASSWAPMGETQYF | TGCGCCAGCAGCTGGGCCCCAATGGGAGAGACCCAGTACTTC
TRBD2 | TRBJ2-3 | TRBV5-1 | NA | CASSLVWALRGLAGVSATQYF | TGCGCCAGCAGCTTGGTTTGGGCTCTACGGGGACTAGCGGGAGTATCAGCTACGCAGTATTTT
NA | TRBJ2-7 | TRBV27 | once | CASSQGRRTSYEQYF | TGTGCCAGCAGCCAGGGGCGGCGAACCTCCTACGAGCAGTACTTC
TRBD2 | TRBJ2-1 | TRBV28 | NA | CASSHPPLAGYNEQFF | TGTGCCAGCAGCCATCCCCCCCTAGCGGGATACAATGAGCAGTTCTTC
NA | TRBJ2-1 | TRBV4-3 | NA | CASSQDGRSGHYNEQFF | TGCGCCAGCAGCCAAGATGGACGGAGCGGCCACTACAATGAGCAGTTCTTC
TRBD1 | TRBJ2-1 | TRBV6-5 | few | CASSSLGDRGDNEQFF | TGTGCCAGCAGTTCGCTCGGGGACAGGGGGGACAATGAGCAGTTCTTC
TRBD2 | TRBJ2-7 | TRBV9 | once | CASSVGFPAGIDEQYF | TGTGCCAGCAGCGTAGGGTTTCCAGCGGGAATCGACGAGCAGTACTTC
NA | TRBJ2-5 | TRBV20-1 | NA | CSVQGEETQYF | TGCAGTGTTCAGGGTGAGGAGACCCAGTACTTC
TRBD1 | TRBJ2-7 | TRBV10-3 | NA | CAISSGGYEQYF | TGTGCCATCAGCTCAGGGGGCTACGAGCAGTACTTC
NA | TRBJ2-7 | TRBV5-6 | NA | CASSLAGQASSYEQYF | TGTGCCAGCAGCTTGGCTGGGCAGGCGAGCTCCTACGAGCAGTACTTC
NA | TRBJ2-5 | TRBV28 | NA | CASSAPAEETQYF | TGTGCCAGCAGTGCTCCGGCGGAAGAGACCCAGTACTTC
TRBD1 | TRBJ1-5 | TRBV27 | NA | CASSLTIEQGGNQPQHF | TGTGCCAGCAGTTTAACTATCGAGCAGGGGGGCAATCAGCCCCAGCATTTT
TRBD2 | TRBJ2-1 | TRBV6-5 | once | CASSYWGGGASREQFF | TGTGCCAGCAGTTACTGGGGGGGAGGAGCTTCCCGTGAGCAGTTCTTC
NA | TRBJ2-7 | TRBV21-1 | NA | CASSQRTSGSYEQYF | TGTGCCAGCAGCCAACGGACTAGCGGGAGCTACGAGCAGTACTTC
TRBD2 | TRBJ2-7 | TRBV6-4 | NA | CASSLSGRISEQYF | TGTGCCAGCAGCCTTAGCGGGAGGATTTCCGAGCAGTACTTC
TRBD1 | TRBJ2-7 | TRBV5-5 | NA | CASSLEAGGKGPYEQYF | TGTGCCAGCAGCTTGGAGGCAGGGGGCAAAGGCCCCTACGAGCAGTACTTC
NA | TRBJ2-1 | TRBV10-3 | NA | CAIGATSYNEQFF | TGTGCCATCGGGGCTACCTCTTACAATGAGCAGTTCTTC
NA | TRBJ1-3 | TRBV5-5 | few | CASSLAGASGNTIYF | TGTGCCAGCAGCTTGGCAGGGGCCTCTGGAAACACCATATATTTT
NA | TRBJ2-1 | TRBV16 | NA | CASSQFIGSSYNEQFF | TGTGCCAGCAGCCAATTTATTGGGAGCTCCTACAATGAGCAGTTCTTC
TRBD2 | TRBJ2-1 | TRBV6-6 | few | CASTGPGLAGARQFF | TGTGCCAGCACGGGACCGGGACTAGCGGGAGCTCGGCAGTTCTTC
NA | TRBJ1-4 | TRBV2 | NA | CASSRGRSEKLFF | TGTGCCAGCAGTAGGGGAAGGAGTGAAAAACTGTTTTTT
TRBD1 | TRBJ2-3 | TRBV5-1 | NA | CASSSYRGLPGPSTDTQYF | TGCGCCAGCAGCTCCTACAGGGGGCTCCCAGGACCTAGCACAGATACGCAGTATTTT
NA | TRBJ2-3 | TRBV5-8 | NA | CASSLGPNPNTDTQYF | TGTGCCAGCAGCTTGGGGCCCAACCCGAACACAGATACGCAGTATTTT
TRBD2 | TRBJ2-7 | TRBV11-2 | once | CASSPTGLAGVSFSYEQYF | TGTGCCAGCAGCCCTACGGGACTAGCGGGAGTTTCTTTCTCCTACGAGCAGTACTTC
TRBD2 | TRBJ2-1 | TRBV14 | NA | CASSPQAGGPDNEQFF | TGTGCCAGCAGCCCTCAAGCGGGAGGGCCAGACAATGAGCAGTTCTTC
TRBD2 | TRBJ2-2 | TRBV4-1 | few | CASSQVSGSSGELFF | TGCGCCAGCAGCCAAGTCAGCGGGAGCTCCGGGGAGCTGTTTTTT
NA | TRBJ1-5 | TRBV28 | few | CASTPQQGNRIQPQHF | TGTGCCAGCACCCCTCAACAGGGAAATCGCATTCAGCCCCAGCATTTT
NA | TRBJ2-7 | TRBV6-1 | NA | CAIPGTASSYEQYF | TGTGCCATCCCCGGGACTGCCAGCTCCTACGAGCAGTACTTC
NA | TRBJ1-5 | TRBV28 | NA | CASTGWGQPQHF | TGTGCCAGCACGGGGTGGGGTCAGCCCCAGCATTTT
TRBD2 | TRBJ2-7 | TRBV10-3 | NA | CAISESIIGTSGMFEQYF | TGTGCCATCAGTGAGTCGATTATAGGGACTAGCGGGATGTTCGAGCAGTACTTC
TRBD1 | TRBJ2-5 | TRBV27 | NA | CASSSGGRETQYF | TGTGCCAGCAGTTCAGGGGGACGGGAGACCCAGTACTTC
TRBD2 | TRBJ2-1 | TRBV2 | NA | CASSVRTSGAYNEQFF | TGTGCCAGCAGTGTTCGGACTAGCGGGGCCTACAATGAGCAGTTCTTC
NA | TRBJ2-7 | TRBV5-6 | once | CASSANRESEQYF | TGTGCCAGCAGCGCCAACAGGGAGAGCGAGCAGTACTTC
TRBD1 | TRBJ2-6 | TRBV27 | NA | CASSLSWTGKSGANVLTF | TGTGCCAGCAGTTTATCGTGGACAGGGAAGTCTGGGGCCAACGTCCTGACTTTC
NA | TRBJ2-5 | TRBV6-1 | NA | CASSTGETQYF | TGTGCCAGCAGCACAGGGGAGACCCAGTACTTC
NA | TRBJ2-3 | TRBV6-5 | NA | CASGQDTQYF | TGTGCCAGTGGGCAAGATACGCAGTATTTT